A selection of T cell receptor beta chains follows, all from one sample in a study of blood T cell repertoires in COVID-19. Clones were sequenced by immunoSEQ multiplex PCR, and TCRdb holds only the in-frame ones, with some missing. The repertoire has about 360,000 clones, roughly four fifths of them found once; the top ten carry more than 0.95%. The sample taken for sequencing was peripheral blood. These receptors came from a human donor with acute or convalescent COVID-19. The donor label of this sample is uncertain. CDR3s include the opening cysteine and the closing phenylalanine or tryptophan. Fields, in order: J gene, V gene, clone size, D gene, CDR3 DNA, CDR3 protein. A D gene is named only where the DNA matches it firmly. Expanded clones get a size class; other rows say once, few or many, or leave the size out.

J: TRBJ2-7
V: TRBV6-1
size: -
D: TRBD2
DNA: TGTGCCAGCAGTGATAGAAGCAGCGGGGTCTACGAGCAGTACTTC
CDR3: CASSDRSSGVYEQYF

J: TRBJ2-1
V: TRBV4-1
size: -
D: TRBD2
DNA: TGCGCCAGCAGCCTTGGATGGGCTAGCGGGGCCTACAATGAGCAGTTCTTC
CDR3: CASSLGWASGAYNEQFF

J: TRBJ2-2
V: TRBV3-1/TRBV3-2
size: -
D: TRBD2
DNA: TGTGCCAGCAGTCCCCGGGGGGGCCGTAACGGGGAGCTGTTTTTT
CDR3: CASSPRGGRNGELFF

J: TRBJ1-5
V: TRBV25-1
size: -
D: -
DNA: TGTGCCAGCAGTGACCAAGCGGGAGAAGAGCCCCAGCATTTT
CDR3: CASSDQAGEEPQHF

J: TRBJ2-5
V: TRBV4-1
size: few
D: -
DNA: TGCGCCAGCAGCCAAGTTGAGGTTGGCGAGACCCAGTACTTC
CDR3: CASSQVEVGETQYF

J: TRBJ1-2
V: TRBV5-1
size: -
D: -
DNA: TGCGCCAGCAGCAAAACGACAGGTACCTATGGCTACACCTTC
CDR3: CASSKTTGTYGYTF

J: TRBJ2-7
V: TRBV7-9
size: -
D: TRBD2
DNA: TGTGCCAGCAGCCAGGGACTAGCGGGGTCTTTTTACGAGCAGTACTTC
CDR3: CASSQGLAGSFYEQYF

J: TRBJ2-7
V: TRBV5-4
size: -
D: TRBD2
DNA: TGTGCCAGCAGCTTAAGCGGGAGCTCCTACGAGCAGTACTTC
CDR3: CASSLSGSSYEQYF

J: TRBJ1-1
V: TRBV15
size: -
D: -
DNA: TGTGCCACCAGCAGAGACTACCGAAACACTGAAGCTTTCTTT
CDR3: CATSRDYRNTEAFF

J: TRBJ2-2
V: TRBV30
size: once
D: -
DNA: TGTGCCTGGAGTGTGAGGGGACTCAGCACCGGGGAGCTGTTTTTT
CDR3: CAWSVRGLSTGELFF

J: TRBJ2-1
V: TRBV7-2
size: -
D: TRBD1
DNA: TGTGCCAGCAGCTTACTCGGGACAGACTACAATGAGCAGTTCTTC
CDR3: CASSLLGTDYNEQFF

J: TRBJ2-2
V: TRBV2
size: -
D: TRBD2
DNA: TGTGCCAGCTCGGGGGGCGGGGGGGTGGGGACCGGGGAGCTGTTTTTT
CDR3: CASSGGGGVGTGELFF

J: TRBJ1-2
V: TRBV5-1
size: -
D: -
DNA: TGCGCCAGCAGCGTTGGCGGGGGTTACAGTCCAGCTAACTATGGCTACACCTTC
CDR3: CASSVGGGYSPANYGYTF

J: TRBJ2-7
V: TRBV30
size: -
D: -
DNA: TGTGCCGGCGGACTCCACGAGCAGTACTTC
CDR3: CAGGLHEQYF

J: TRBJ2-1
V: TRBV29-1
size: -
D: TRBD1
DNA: TGCAGCGGCCTCATCGACAGGGCAGGTAATGAGCAGTTCTTC
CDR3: CSGLIDRAGNEQFF

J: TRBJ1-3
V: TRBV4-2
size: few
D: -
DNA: TGTGCCAGCAGCCGATCGACGGGGAGCTCTGGAAACACCATATATTTT
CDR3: CASSRSTGSSGNTIYF

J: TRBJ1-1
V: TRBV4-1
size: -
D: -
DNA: TGCGCCAGCAGCCAAGATTACAGGTTGAACACTGAAGCTTTCTTT
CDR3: CASSQDYRLNTEAFF

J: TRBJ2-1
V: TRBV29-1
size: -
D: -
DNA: TGCAGCGCCGAGGGCAGACCGGGTGAGCAGTTCTTC
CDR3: CSAEGRPGEQFF

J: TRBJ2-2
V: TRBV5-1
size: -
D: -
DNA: TGCGCCAGCAGCGTAGGACAGCACACCGGGGAGCTGTTTTTT
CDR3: CASSVGQHTGELFF

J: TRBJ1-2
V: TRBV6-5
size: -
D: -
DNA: TGTGCCAGCAGGGATGACAGGCGCTTTGGCTACACCTTC
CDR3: CASRDDRRFGYTF

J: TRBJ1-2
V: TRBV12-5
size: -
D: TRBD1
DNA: TGTGCTAGTGGTTGGGGCAGGGGGAACTATGGCTACACCTTC
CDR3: CASGWGRGNYGYTF

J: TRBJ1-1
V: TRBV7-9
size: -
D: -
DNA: TGTGCCAGCAGCGTCAGACAGGTAGAAGCTTTCTTT
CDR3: CASSVRQVEAFF

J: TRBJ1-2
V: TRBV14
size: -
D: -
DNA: TGTGCCAGCAGCCAAGATCCAGGGGCGAGAGGCTACACCTTC
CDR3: CASSQDPGARGYTF

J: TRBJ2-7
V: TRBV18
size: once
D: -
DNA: TGTGCCAGCTCACCAACGGGTTCCTACGAGCAGTACTTC
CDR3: CASSPTGSYEQYF

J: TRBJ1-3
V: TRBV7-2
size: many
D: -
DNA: TGTGCCAGCAGCTTGGCGGGGGCGGACACCATATATTTT
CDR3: CASSLAGADTIYF

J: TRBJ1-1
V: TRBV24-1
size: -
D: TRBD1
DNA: TGTGCCACCAGCCGACAGGGTAGTGCTGAAGCTTTCTTT
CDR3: CATSRQGSAEAFF